This TCR beta chain emerged from a study of control samples from healthy donors and cancer patients. The CDR3 is 13 amino acids. Germline CDR1 LNHDA, CDR2 SQIVND (reference sequence). Trimming left V 4 bases short and J 1 base short, with 7 bases between. Profiling relied on immunoSEQ multiplex PCR, and the TCRdb table lists in-frame clones only, not all of them. The sample contains 160,000 or so clones, roughly 94% of which appear only once. The specimen was PBMCs. The V and J genes are TRBV19 and TRBJ1-1; no clear D. The TCR comes from a man in his 60s with colorectal cancer. CDR3 protein: CASSTWGNTEAFF. CDR3 sequence (DNA): TGTGCCAGTAGTACCTGGGGGAACACTGAAGCTTTCTTT.